This paragraph covers one T cell receptor (beta chain) sequence. The antigen remains undetermined. Other nucleotide sequences from this sample produce the same CDR3. This sample stems from a study of neoadjuvant anti-PD-1 for oral cavity cancer. Overall study context: Patients without progression received a fourth nivolumab dose around day 43, then surgical resection on days 50-56. Whole-study results and caveats: Treg/Th17 ratio rose with pretreatment blood and fell with post-treatment tumor TCRbeta clonality.

The V and J ends lost 1 base and 2 bases, in that order; junction bases with no gene match: 0. There are 15 residues in the CDR3. Germline V lookup: CDR1 SGHAT, CDR2 FQNNGV. The method was immunoSEQ multiplex PCR; TCRdb's version includes in-frame clones alone and lacks a portion of them. The sample carries fewer than 90,000 clones, 84% recorded once. Stage II-IVA oral cavity squamous cell carcinoma was new and untreated by systemic or radiation therapy. Cohort: HPV-negative, locally advanced oral cavity squamous cell carcinoma patients. This specimen consisted of PBMCs, obtained before nivolumab (anti-PD-1) treatment. The chain joins TRBV11-2 to TRBJ2-1; 9 positions match TRBD2. This sequence was found in a person aged 35-80 years with oral cavity squamous cell carcinoma. This CDR3 reads CASSLGLAAYNEQFF. The CDR3 DNA follows: TGTGCCAGCAGCTTAGGACTAGCGGCCTACAATGAGCAGTTCTTC.